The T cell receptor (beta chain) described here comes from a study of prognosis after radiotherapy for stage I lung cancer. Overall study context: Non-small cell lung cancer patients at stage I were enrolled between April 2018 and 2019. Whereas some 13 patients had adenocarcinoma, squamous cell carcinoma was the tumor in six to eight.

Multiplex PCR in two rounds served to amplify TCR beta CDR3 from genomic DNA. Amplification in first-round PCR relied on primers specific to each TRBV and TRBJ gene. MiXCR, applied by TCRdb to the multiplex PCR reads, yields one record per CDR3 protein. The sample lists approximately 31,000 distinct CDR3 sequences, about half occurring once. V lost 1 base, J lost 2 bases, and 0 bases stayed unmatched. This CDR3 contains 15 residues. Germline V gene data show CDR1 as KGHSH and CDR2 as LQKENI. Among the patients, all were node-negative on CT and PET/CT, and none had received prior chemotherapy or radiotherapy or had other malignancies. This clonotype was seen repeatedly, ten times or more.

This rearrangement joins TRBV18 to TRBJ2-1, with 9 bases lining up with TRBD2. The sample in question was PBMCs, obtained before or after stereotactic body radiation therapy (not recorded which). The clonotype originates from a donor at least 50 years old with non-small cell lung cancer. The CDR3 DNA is TGTGCCAGCTCACCACTAGCGGGAGCCTACAATGAGCAGTTCTTC. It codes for CASSPLAGAYNEQFF. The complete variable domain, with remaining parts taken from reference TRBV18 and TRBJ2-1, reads NAGVMQNPRHLVRRRGQEARLRCSPMKGHSHVYWYRQLPEEGLKFMVYLQKENIIDESGMPKERFSAEFPKEGPSILRIQQVVRGDSAAYFCASSPLAGAYNEQFFGPGTRLTVL.